The 5 T cell receptor beta chains listed next were all sequenced from one sample in a study of cytomegalovirus exposure and HLA in healthy donors. The table came from immunoSEQ multiplex PCR; TCRdb's copy has only in-frame clones and leaves some out. The sample consists of about 330,000 clones, 87% of them appearing once. What was sequenced was PBMCs. These receptors were taken from a young woman in good health and CMV-seropositive.

This rearrangement joins TRBV2 to TRBJ1-5; D is unresolved. Germline V gene lookup returns CDR1 SNHLY and CDR2 FYNNEI. V gave up 6 bases and J gave up 0 bases, with 6 bases separating them. This CDR3 contains 13 residues. CDR3 amino acids: CASSHSSNQPQHF. The CDR3 nucleotides read TGTGCCAGCAGCCACAGTAGCAATCAGCCCCAGCATTTT.

The chain uses TRBV7-3 and TRBJ2-3; D not certain. CDR3 length equals 13 residues. Germline lookup yields CDR1 SGHTA and CDR2 FQGTGA. V shed 0 bases and J shed 5 bases, with 6 bases lying between them. CDR3 protein: CASSLTQRDTQYF. The CDR3 DNA reads as TGTGCCAGCAGCTTAACCCAGAGAGATACGCAGTATTTT.

The V and J genes are TRBV5-1 and TRBJ1-2; 9 nucleotides agree with TRBD1. Trimming took 0 bases from V and 7 from J; bases not matched to a gene: 1. The CDR3 covers 13 residues. Germline lookup yields CDR1 SGHRS and CDR2 YFSETQ. CDR3 nucleotides: TGCGCCAGCAGCTTGGGACAGGGGGTTGGCTACACCTTC. Protein sequence: CASSLGQGVGYTF.

In this sample, this clone turned up once. V usage is TRBV6-5 and J usage is TRBJ2-7; D ambiguous. CDR1 is MNHEY and CDR2 is SVGAGI in the germline V gene. V was clipped by 1 base and J by 7 bases, with 11 bases between them. There are 13 residues in the CDR3. CDR3 loop: CASSYLTHLEQYF. The DNA for the CDR3 is TGTGCCAGCAGTTACTTAACCCACCTAGAGCAGTACTTC.

The chain joins TRBV29-1 to TRBJ2-1; 7 bases are shared with TRBD2. Germline trimming cut 4 bases from V and 6 bases from J; bases unmatched to any gene: 3. Germline loops: CDR1 SQVTM, CDR2 ANQGSEA. This CDR3 region has 12 residues. In DNA form, the CDR3 reads TGCAGCGTTGGGGAGGGTGTCAATGAGCAGTTCTTC. This encodes CSVGEGVNEQFF.